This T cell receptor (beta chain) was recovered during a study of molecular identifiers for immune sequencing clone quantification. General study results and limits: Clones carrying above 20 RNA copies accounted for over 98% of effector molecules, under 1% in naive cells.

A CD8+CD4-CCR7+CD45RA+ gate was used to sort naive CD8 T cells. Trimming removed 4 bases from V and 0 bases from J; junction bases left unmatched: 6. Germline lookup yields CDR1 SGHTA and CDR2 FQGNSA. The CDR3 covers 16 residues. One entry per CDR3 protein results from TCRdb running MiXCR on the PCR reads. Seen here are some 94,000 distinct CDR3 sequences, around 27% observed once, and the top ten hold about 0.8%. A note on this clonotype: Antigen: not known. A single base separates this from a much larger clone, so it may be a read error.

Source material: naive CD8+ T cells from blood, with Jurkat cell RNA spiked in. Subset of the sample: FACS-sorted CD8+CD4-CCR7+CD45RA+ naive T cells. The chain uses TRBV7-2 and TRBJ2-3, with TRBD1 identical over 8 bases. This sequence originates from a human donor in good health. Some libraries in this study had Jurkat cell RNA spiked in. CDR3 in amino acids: CASSYLQGVSTDTQYF. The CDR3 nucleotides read TGTGCCAGCAGCTATTTACAGGGGGTGAGCACAGATACGCAGTATTTT.